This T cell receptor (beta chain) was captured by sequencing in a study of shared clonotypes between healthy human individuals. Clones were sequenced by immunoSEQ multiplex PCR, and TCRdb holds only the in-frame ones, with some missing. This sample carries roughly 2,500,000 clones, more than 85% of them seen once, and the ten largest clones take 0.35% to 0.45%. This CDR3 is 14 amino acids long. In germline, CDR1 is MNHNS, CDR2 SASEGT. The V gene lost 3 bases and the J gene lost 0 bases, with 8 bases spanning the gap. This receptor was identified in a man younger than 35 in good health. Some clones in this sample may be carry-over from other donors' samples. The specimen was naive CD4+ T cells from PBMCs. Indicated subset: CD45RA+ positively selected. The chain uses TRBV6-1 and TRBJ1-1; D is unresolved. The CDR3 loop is CASSEGILNTEAFF. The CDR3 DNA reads TGTGCCAGCAGTGAGGGCATATTGAACACTGAAGCTTTCTTT.